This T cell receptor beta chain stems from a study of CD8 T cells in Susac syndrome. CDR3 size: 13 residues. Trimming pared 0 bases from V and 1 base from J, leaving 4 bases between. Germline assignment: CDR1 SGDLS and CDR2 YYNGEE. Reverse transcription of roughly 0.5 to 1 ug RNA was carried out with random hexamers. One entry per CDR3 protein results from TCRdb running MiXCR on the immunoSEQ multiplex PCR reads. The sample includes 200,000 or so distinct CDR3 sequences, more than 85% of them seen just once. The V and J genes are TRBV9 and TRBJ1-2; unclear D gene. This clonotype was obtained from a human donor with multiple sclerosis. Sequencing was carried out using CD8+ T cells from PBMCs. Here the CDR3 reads CASSVVSNYGYTF. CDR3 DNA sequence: TGTGCCAGCAGCGTAGTCAGTAACTATGGCTACACCTTC.